The 4 T cell receptor beta chains in this list originate from one sample, sequenced in a study of technical replicates of blood from several donors. Only in-frame clones appear in the TCRdb table, and some are missing; sequencing was by immunoSEQ multiplex PCR. The repertoire consists of some 70,000 clones, with 92% occurring once and the leading ten covering under 0.5%. Material for sequencing was T cells isolated from PBMCs. Every receptor here comes from a human donor in good health.

The CDR3 bases are TGTGCCAGCAGCCAAGGTTGGGGGGATCAGCCCCAGCATTTT. It codes for CASSQGWGDQPQHF. This chain links TRBV4-2 with TRBJ1-5; maybe TRBD1 (5 bases). The germline V and J ends were trimmed by 1 base and 5 bases, with 9 bases remaining between them. From germline, CDR1 is LGHNA and CDR2 YNFKEQ. The CDR3 has 14 amino acids.

The CDR3 loop is CAWNRGQDVDTQYF. The DNA for the CDR3 is TGTGCCTGGAACAGGGGCCAGGATGTGGATACGCAGTATTTT. The chain employs TRBV30 and TRBJ2-3, with 7 nucleotides matching TRBD1. This CDR3 is 14 amino acids long. The V segment lost 4 bases and the J segment 6 bases; nucleotides outside the gene matches: 10. Germline V gene lookup returns CDR1 GTSNPN and CDR2 SVGIG (reference sequence).

The chain employs TRBV7-3 and TRBJ2-1; tentatively, D is TRBD1 (6 bases). V was trimmed by 6 bases and J by 5 bases, leaving 11 bases between them. The CDR3 covers 13 residues. CDR1 and CDR2 from the germline V gene are SGHTA and FQGTGA. The CDR3 loop is CASRGGQNNEQFF. CDR3 nucleotides: TGTGCCAGCAGGGGCGGACAGAACAATGAGCAGTTCTTC.

V gene TRBV11-3 combines with J gene TRBJ1-1, with D uncertain. This CDR3 has 15 residues. V dropped 5 bases and J dropped 4 bases, with 17 bases sitting between them. Per the germline V gene, CDR1 is SGHNT and CDR2 is YENEEA. The DNA of the CDR3 is TGTGCCAGCAGCCATTTTCGGGGTCGAGGCACTGAAGCTTTCTTT. It specifies CASSHFRGRGTEAFF.